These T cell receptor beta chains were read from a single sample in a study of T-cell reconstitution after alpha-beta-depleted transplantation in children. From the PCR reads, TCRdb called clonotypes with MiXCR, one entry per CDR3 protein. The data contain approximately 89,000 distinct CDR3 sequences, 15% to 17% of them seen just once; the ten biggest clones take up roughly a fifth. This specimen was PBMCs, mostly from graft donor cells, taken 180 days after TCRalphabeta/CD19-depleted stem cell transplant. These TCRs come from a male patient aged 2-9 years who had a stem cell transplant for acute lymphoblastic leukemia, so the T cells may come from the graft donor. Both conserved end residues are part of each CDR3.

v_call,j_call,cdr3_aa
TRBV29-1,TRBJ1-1,CSVDRFGSTEAFF
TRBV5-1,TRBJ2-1,CASSLGQGVHNEQFF
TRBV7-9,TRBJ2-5,CASSLASGAPGTQYF
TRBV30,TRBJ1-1,CAWSAPRTNTEAFF
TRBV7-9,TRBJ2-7,CASSLGPLAGDPYEQYF
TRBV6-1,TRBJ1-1,CASSDPGRLNTEAFF
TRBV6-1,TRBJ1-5,CASSQEGPSNQPQHF
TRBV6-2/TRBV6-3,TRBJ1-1,CASSYWGEAFF
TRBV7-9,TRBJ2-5,CASSLLGGRQETQYF
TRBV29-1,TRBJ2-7,CSVEDLGAVDF
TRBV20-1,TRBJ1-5,CSARDLRRPNQPQHF
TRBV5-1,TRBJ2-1,CASSLLSGGLGEQFF
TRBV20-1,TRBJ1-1,CSAKSLGMNTEAFF
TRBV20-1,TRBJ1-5,CSAIGISNQPQHF
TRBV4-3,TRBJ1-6,CASSQEVDRRHSPLHF
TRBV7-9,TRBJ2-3,CASSSGQGNTDTQYF
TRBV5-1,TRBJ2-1,CASSPLVRQYSINEQFF
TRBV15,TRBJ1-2,CATSSRVGNYGYTF
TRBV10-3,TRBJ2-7,CAISRDREEKYF
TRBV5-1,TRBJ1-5,CASSLGGTSNQPQHF
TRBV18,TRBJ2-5,CASSPSGQETQYF
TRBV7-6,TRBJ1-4,CASSLGRGPDEKLFF
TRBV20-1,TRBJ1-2,CSARVETQLWGYTF
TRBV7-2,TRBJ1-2,CASSWGRRATNHGYTF
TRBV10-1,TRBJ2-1,CASSESGRGDSYNEQFF
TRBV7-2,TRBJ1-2,CASSLVTISGGYGYTF
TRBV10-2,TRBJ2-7,CASSFWDPGQGGEQYF
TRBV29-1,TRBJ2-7,CSVRTGAYEQYF
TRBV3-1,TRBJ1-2,CASSPHSSYGYTF
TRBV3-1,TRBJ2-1,CASSRLAGEDEQFF
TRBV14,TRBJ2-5,CASSQGSGAAETQYF
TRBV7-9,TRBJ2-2,CASGWSTGELFF
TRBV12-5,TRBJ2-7,CASGSGQGSYEQYF
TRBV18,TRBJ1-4,CASSPRGQTNEKLFF
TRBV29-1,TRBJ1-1,CSVESKILNTEAFF
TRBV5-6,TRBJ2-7,CASSSPGGDMYEQYF
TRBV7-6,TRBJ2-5,CASSLRSSGGAKETQYF
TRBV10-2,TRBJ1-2,CASNDRGDGYTF
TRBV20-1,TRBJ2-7,CSARGGGRSILYEQYF
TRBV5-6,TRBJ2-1,CASSLSLEQFF
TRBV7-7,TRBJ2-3,CASSFEPGPGEGTDTQYF
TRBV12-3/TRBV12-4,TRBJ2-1,CASSLSAGRPEQFF
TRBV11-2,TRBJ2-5,CASSLWSETQYF
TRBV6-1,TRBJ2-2,CASQGENTGELFF
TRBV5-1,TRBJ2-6,CASSLSPSGANVLTF
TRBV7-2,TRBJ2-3,CASSSYRTADTQYF
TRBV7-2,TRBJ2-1,CASSSKRGGGYNEQFF
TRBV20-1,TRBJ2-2,CSARDLGGADTGELFF
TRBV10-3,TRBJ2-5,CAIRKTPTETQYF
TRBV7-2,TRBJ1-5,CASSPEVAQPQHF
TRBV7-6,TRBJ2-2,CASTAFRELSTGELFF
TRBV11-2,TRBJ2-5,CASSSTGGSIETQYF
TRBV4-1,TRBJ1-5,CASSRPTENQPQHF
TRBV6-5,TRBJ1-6,CASSYFEVSPLHF